This entry features one T cell receptor (beta chain) sequence. The data are from a study of blood T cell repertoires in COVID-19. Study-level information: Collection of acute and convalescent COVID-19 samples took place in the United States, Italy and Spain.

CDR1 and CDR2 from the germline V gene are MNHEY and SVGEGT. With 0 bases removed from V and 7 bases from J, the gap between germline ends came to 6 bases. The CDR3 length is 12 residues. As processed by the authors: Researchers report that nucleated cell counts were estimated from reference gene primer amplification. Assay used: immunoSEQ multiplex PCR; TCRdb lists only in-frame clones, some missing. From that table come the V and J calls and clone size; the DNA was used to work out D and trimming. The data hold about 180,000 clones, with approximately 85% observed a single time. The receptor was isolated from a woman older than 75 with acute or convalescent COVID-19. The chain employs TRBV6-2 or TRBV6-3 and TRBJ1-1; no clear D. The source material was peripheral blood. The chain's CDR3 is CASSYSAIEAFF. As DNA, the CDR3 is TGTGCCAGCAGTTACTCGGCAATTGAAGCTTTCTTT.